Each of the 20 T cell receptor beta chains below was sequenced from the same sample in a study of blood T cell repertoires in COVID-19 (dated by TCRdb to about 2020). The library was produced with the immunoSEQ multiplex PCR assay. Drawn from immuneACCESS, this table holds only the in-frame rearrangements with V and J called that TCRdb kept. Clones are partly lost; checked studies trace under half to an unresolved V gene and leave the rest unexplained. The sample table shows some 130,000 clones, and more than 70% are seen once. The top ten hold about 3.6% of the sample. The sequencing input was peripheral blood. All receptors derive from a woman aged 60-75 years with acute or convalescent COVID-19.

CDR3 protein: CASSLSAVNTGELFF. The CDR3 DNA reads TGTGCCAGCAGCTTATCGGCGGTGAACACCGGGGAGCTGTTTTTT. The chain recombines TRBV7-3 with TRBJ2-2; D remains ambiguous. Germline assignment: CDR1 SGHTA and CDR2 FQGTGA. This CDR3 comprises 15 residues. The V gene lost 2 bases and the J gene lost 1 base, with 8 bases spanning the gap.

The V gene is TRBV5-1, the J gene TRBJ2-5; tentative D call: TRBD2 (5 bases). Germline CDR1 is SGHRS and CDR2 is YFSETQ. This CDR3 has 14 residues. Trimming left V 2 bases short and J 2 bases short, with 10 bases between. The CDR3 sequence: CASSFVEGQETQYF. CDR3 in DNA: TGCGCCAGCAGCTTCGTAGAGGGACAAGAGACCCAGTACTTC.

The rearrangement links TRBV23-1 to TRBJ1-2; D not certain. TRBV23-1 is marked as an open reading frame, function uncertain. Trimming took 6 bases from V and 6 from J, leaving 20 bases between them. This CDR3 contains 15 residues. CDR3 region: CASSWLSLPSHGYTF. The CDR3 region has the DNA TGCGCCAGCAGCTGGTTGTCGCTCCCAAGCCATGGCTACACCTTC.

This sequence joins TRBV7-8 and TRBJ2-4; 8 bases fit TRBD2. This CDR3 has 19 amino acids. The germline V gene has CDR1 SGHVS and CDR2 FQNEAQ. The J segment lost 0 bases and the V segment lost 3 bases, leaving 13 bases of the junction unmatched. CDR3 region: CASSLRRAGATLAKNIQYF. The CDR3 DNA is TGTGCCAGCAGCTTGCGCCGAGCGGGAGCAACTCTAGCCAAAAACATTCAGTACTTC.

The chain joins TRBV28 to TRBJ1-2, with D possibly being TRBD1 (5 bases). Per germline, CDR1 MDHEN and CDR2 SYDVKM. V lost 5 bases to trimming and J lost 9 bases, with 40 bases between them. The CDR3 sequence is 21 residues long. In DNA form, the CDR3 reads TGTGCCAGCAGTACACAAACAACCTCCCCCCGGGGTCGGGCGGGGGTCAGGAGCTACACCTTC. Amino acid sequence: CASSTQTTSPRGRAGVRSYTF.

For this clone: One junction end disagrees with the germline gene, perhaps due to a read error. The chain has TRBV14 and TRBJ1-3, with D possibly TRBD1 on 6 matching bases. This CDR3 is built from 12 residues. Germline V lookup: CDR1 SGHDN, CDR2 FVKESK. The CDR3 is CASSQPWGQMNF. The CDR3 region has the DNA TGTGCCAGCAGCCAACCCTGGGGGCAGATGAATTTT.

The V gene is TRBV5-1, the J gene TRBJ1-6, with a tentative D call TRBD1 (5 bases). The ends were cut back, 0 bases at V and 8 bases at J, with 12 bases in the middle. Germline assignment: CDR1 SGHRS and CDR2 YFSETQ. There are 15 residues in the CDR3. DNA of the CDR3: TGCGCCAGCAGCTTGGCAGGGAGGCGCTATTCACCCCTCCACTTT. Encoded protein: CASSLAGRRYSPLHF. The full variable domain, completed using reference TRBV5-1 and TRBJ1-6, is KAGVTQTPRYLIKTRGQQVTLSCSPISGHRSVSWYQQTPGQGLQFLFEYFSETQRNKGNFPGRFSGRQFSNSRSEMNVSTLELGDSALYLCASSLAGRRYSPLHFGNGTRLTVT.

This chain connects TRBV28 to TRBJ2-7; tentative D call: TRBD2 (5 bases). Trimming cost V 2 bases and J 2 bases, with 10 bases left between them. Germline V gene data show CDR1 as MDHEN and CDR2 as SYDVKM. This CDR3 spans 14 amino acids. The CDR3 loop is CASSLGGGPYEQYF. CDR3 DNA sequence: TGTGCCAGCAGTTTAGGAGGTGGCCCCTACGAGCAGTACTTC.

In this sample, this clone turned up a few times. This chain uses TRBV30 with TRBJ1-1, with TRBD1 matching 8 bases. The CDR3 is 13 residues long. J gave up 4 bases and V 3 bases, and 4 bases lay outside the gene matches. The V gene's germline CDR1 is GTSNPN and CDR2 SVGIG (reference sequence). Here the CDR3 DNA reads TGTGCCTGGAGCAGGGGGCTGGGCACTGAAGCTTTCTTT. Translation gives CAWSRGLGTEAFF.

The chain couples TRBV6-5 to TRBJ1-1; TRBD1 agrees at 7 bases. The ends lost 1 base at V and 7 bases at J; junction bases unmatched: 12. Germline CDR1 and CDR2: MNHEY and SVGAGI. The length of the CDR3 is 16 residues. CDR3 amino acids: CASSYFSTGRLFEAFF. In DNA form, the CDR3 reads TGTGCCAGCAGTTACTTTTCGACAGGGCGATTATTTGAAGCTTTCTTT.

This rearrangement joins TRBV30 to TRBJ1-2, with TRBD1 matching over 8 bases. V shed 5 bases and J 8 bases; nucleotides not matched to a gene: 4. The CDR3 loop spans 11 amino acids. Germline CDR1 reads GTSNPN; CDR2 reads SVGIG (reference sequence). CDR3 DNA: TGTGCCTGGTCCCCAGGGGGCGGCTACACCTTC. Translation: CAWSPGGGYTF.

The chain uses TRBV30 and TRBJ2-2; the D gene is possibly TRBD1 (6 bases). CDR3 length equals 16 residues. The V gene lost 0 bases and the J gene lost 1 base, with 12 bases spanning the gap. The germline CDR1 and CDR2 sequences are GTSNPN and SVGIG (reference sequence). CDR3 coding DNA: TGTGCCTGGAGTGTACTTCAGGGGCGGAACACCGGGGAGCTGTTTTTT. Translating it yields CAWSVLQGRNTGELFF.

This chain joins TRBV15 and TRBJ1-2; 8 nucleotides align to TRBD1. Trimming cost V 1 base and J 3 bases; bases outside gene matches: 7. CDR3 length: 16 residues. Per germline, CDR1 LNHNV and CDR2 YYDKDF (reference sequence). CDR3 in DNA: TGTGCCACCAGCAGAGGCTTGGGACAGGAACACTATGGCTACACCTTC. Its translation is CATSRGLGQEHYGYTF.

V gene TRBV23-1 combines with J gene TRBJ2-7, with 16 bases identical to TRBD2. TRBV23-1 is an ORF; its function is uncertain. The CDR3 contains 20 residues. The J segment lost 0 bases and the V segment lost 8 bases, leaving 16 bases of the junction unmatched. CDR3 bases: TGCGCCAGCGGGAATTTAACCGGGACTAGCGGGAGGGCGAGCTCCTACGAGCAGTACTTC. This translates into CASGNLTGTSGRASSYEQYF.

This sequence joins TRBV19 and TRBJ2-3; 14 bases map to TRBD2. This CDR3 has 16 amino acids. V shed 6 bases and J 3 bases; nucleotides not matched to a gene: 5. Germline CDR1 and CDR2: LNHDA and SQIVND (reference sequence). The CDR3 loop is CASSSGTSGRTDTQYF. The CDR3, as DNA: TGTGCCAGTAGCTCCGGGACTAGCGGGAGAACAGATACGCAGTATTTT.

Remarks on this clone: The germline gene is not matched at one end of the junction; a read error may be the cause. The chain employs TRBV3-1 (or the pseudogene TRBV3-2) and TRBJ2-7; 8 bases agree with TRBD1. This CDR3 comprises 11 residues. Germline V gene data show CDR1 as LGHDT and CDR2 as YNNKEL (reference sequence). CDR3 loop: CASSQGQAPNF. The CDR3 DNA is TGTGCCAGCAGCCAGGGACAGGCCCCCAACTTC.

This chain links TRBV19 with TRBJ1-2; TRBD1 is a possible D gene (5 bases). With 5 bases removed from V and 6 bases from J, the gap between germline ends came to 10 bases. The CDR3 length is 12 residues. CDR1 and CDR2 from the germline V gene are LNHDA and SQIVND (reference sequence). CDR3 amino acids: CASSAPGHGYTF. The DNA for the CDR3 is TGTGCCAGTAGTGCACCAGGGCATGGCTACACCTTC.

The chain recombines TRBV6-5 with TRBJ2-7, with a tentative D call TRBD1 (6 bases). The CDR3 extends over 13 amino acids. From germline, CDR1 is MNHEY and CDR2 SVGAGI. V was trimmed by 6 bases and J by 3 bases, leaving 12 bases between them. The CDR3: CASRPGQFYEQYV. The CDR3 DNA is TGTGCCAGCAGACCGGGACAATTCTACGAGCAGTACGTC.

The chain links TRBV19 to TRBJ1-2; D uncertain. V was trimmed by 7 bases and J by 3 bases, leaving 12 bases between them. This CDR3 region has 13 residues. CDR1 and CDR2 (germline): LNHDA, SQIVND (reference sequence). The CDR3 DNA follows: TGTGCCAGTACCGTCGGCGGTTACTATGGCTACACCTTC. Translation: CASTVGGYYGYTF.

The chain is built from TRBV7-2 and TRBJ1-3; D is possibly TRBD1 (6 bases). Trimming pared 5 bases from V and 0 bases from J, leaving 17 bases between. From germline, CDR1 is SGHTA and CDR2 FQGNSA. CDR3 length: 17 residues. The CDR3 here is CASSPRDTRFSGNTIYF. The DNA of the CDR3 is TGTGCCAGCAGCCCTCGGGACACCCGATTCTCTGGAAACACCATATATTTT.